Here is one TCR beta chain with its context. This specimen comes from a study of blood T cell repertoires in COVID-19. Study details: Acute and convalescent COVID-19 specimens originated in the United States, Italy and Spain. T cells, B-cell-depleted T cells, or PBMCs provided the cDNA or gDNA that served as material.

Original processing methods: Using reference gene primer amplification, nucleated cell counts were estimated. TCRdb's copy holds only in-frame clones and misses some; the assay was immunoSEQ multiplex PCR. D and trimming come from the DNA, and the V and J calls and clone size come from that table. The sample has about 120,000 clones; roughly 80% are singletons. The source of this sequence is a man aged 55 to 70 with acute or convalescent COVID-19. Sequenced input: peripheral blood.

CDR3 nucleotide sequence: TGTGCCAGCAGCTTAGCACCTGGACAGGGGGGCACTGAAGCTTTCTTT. It is translated as CASSLAPGQGGTEAFF. The rearrangement joins TRBV11-2 to TRBJ1-1; TRBD1 aligns across 10 bases. Germline CDR1 SGHAT, CDR2 FQNNGV. The CDR3 length is 16 residues. The V and J ends lost 1 base and 4 bases, in that order; junction bases with no gene match: 6.